One sample yielded the 28 T cell receptor beta chains listed below, sequenced in a study of blood T cell repertoires in COVID-19. The data were produced by immunoSEQ multiplex PCR, yet TCRdb's version contains in-frame clones alone and is incomplete. Of 150,000 to 200,000 clones listed, roughly 85% are singletons. The sequencing input was PBMCs or T cells enriched from blood (not recorded which). The receptors were sampled from a man aged 55 to 70 who had recovered from COVID-19.

The chain employs TRBV14 and TRBJ1-2; perhaps TRBD1 as D (5 bases). The V end was cut by 0 bases, the J end by 3 bases, with 14 bases between. From germline, CDR1 is SGHDN and CDR2 FVKESK. This CDR3 region has 16 residues. DNA for the CDR3: TGTGCCAGCAGCCAAGATAACGGGGGTTTGGACTATGGCTACACCTTC. The encoded protein is CASSQDNGGLDYGYTF.

J is TRBJ1-1 and V is TRBV28; TRBD1 matches 7 bases. CDR3 length: 16 residues. CDR1 is MDHEN and CDR2 is SYDVKM in the germline V gene. V was pared by 10 bases and J by 0 bases, with 14 bases of the junction left unmatched. The CDR3 protein is CATQELQGIMNTEAFF. DNA of the CDR3: TGTGCCACCCAGGAGCTACAGGGGATCATGAACACTGAAGCTTTCTTT.

The genes are TRBV27 and TRBJ1-2; a possible D gene is TRBD1 (6 bases). Per germline, CDR1 MNHEY and CDR2 SMNVEV (reference sequence). Deletions cut 2 bases from V and 4 bases from J, with 8 bases between. The CDR3 spans 13 residues. The CDR3 here is CASSLQGPYGYTF. The DNA for the CDR3 is TGTGCCAGCAGTTTACAGGGGCCCTATGGCTACACCTTC.

The sample holds a few counts of this clone. The CDR3 nucleotides are TGTGCCATCAGTGAGTCGAGGCAGGGGGTATATGGCTACACCTTC. This translates into CAISESRQGVYGYTF. The chain recombines TRBV10-3 with TRBJ1-2, with 7 bases identical to TRBD1. CDR1 and CDR2 from the germline V gene are ENHRY and SYGVKD. The J segment lost 5 bases and the V segment lost 0 bases, leaving 6 bases of the junction unmatched. The CDR3 covers 15 residues.

This chain connects TRBV7-8 to TRBJ2-5; 9 nucleotides match TRBD2. Germline-derived CDR1 and CDR2 are SGHVS and FQNEAQ. This CDR3 has 15 residues. V trimming: 1 base; J trimming: 4 bases; junction bases outside the gene matches: 4. The CDR3 coding sequence is TGTGCCAGCAGCTTAGATAGCGGGAGTAGAGAGACCCAGTACTTC. As protein: CASSLDSGSRETQYF. The whole variable domain, remainder taken from reference TRBV7-8 and TRBJ2-5, is GAGVSQSPRYKVAKRGQDVALRCDPISGHVSLFWYQQALGQGPEFLTYFQNEAQLDKSGLPSDRFFAERPEGSVSTLKIQRTQQEDSAVYLCASSLDSGSRETQYFGPGTRLLVL.

This clone was detected once. The chain combines TRBV3-1 (or the pseudogene TRBV3-2) with TRBJ2-1, with 13 bases that match TRBD2. The length of the CDR3 is 15 residues. The V gene end was trimmed by 6 bases and the J gene end by 8 bases; junction bases not matched to a gene: 7. The germline CDR1 and CDR2 sequences are LGHDT and YNNKEL (reference sequence). CDR3 DNA sequence: TGTGCCAGCAGAGCGACTAGCGGGGGGTCGTATGAGCAGTTCTTC. Protein: CASRATSGGSYEQFF.

The V gene is TRBV28, the J gene TRBJ2-1; 8 nucleotides align to TRBD2. V shed 2 bases, J shed 6 bases, and the junction held 3 bases outside the gene matches. The CDR3 is 14 residues long. Germline V lookup: CDR1 MDHEN, CDR2 SYDVKM. In DNA, the CDR3 is TGTGCCAGCAGTTTAACCGGGAGGGGCAATGAGCAGTTCTTC. It translates to CASSLTGRGNEQFF.

The chain uses TRBV27 and TRBJ2-7; 10 positions agree with TRBD1. This CDR3 has 12 residues. V shed 7 bases and J 7 bases; nucleotides not matched to a gene: 4. The germline V gene has CDR1 MNHEY and CDR2 SMNVEV (reference sequence). CDR3 nucleotides: TGTGCCAGCACGACAGGGGGCGGAGAGCAGTACTTC. It codes for CASTTGGGEQYF.

The gene calls are TRBV5-1 and TRBJ2-7; TRBD1 agrees at 11 bases. The CDR3 length is 14 residues. With 1 base clipped from V and 6 bases from J, the junction kept 3 bases outside the gene matches. Germline CDR1 and CDR2: SGHRS and YFSETQ. The CDR3 DNA reads TGCGCCAGCAGCTTGCGGACAGGGGGCCTCGAGCAGTACTTC. Its translation is CASSLRTGGLEQYF. Full variable domain (outside the CDR3, taken from reference TRBV5-1 and TRBJ2-7): KAGVTQTPRYLIKTRGQQVTLSCSPISGHRSVSWYQQTPGQGLQFLFEYFSETQRNKGNFPGRFSGRQFSNSRSEMNVSTLELGDSALYLCASSLRTGGLEQYFGPGTRLTVT.

V gene TRBV21-1 combines with J gene TRBJ1-2; TRBD1 is the table's D call, not checked against the DNA. TRBV21-1 is a listed pseudogene. CDR3 length: 19 residues. The CDR3 coding sequence is TGTGCCAGCAGCAAAGGTCGGACAGGGGGCGATATCTGGCACTATGGCTACACCTTC. Amino acid sequence: CASSKGRTGGDIWHYGYTF.

This clone has just a few counts. The chain is built from TRBV7-2 and TRBJ2-3, with a tentative D call TRBD1 (5 bases). Deletions cut 3 bases from V and 6 bases from J, with 13 bases between. Germline-derived CDR1 and CDR2 are SGHTA and FQGNSA. This CDR3 contains 14 residues. The CDR3 spells CASSLGRLADTQYF. CDR3 DNA sequence: TGTGCCAGCAGCTTGGGGCGCCTGGCGGATACGCAGTATTTT.

This chain uses TRBV4-2 with TRBJ1-2, with 9 bases aligning to TRBD1. Germline CDR1 LGHNA, CDR2 YNFKEQ. This CDR3 spans 14 amino acids. With 4 bases clipped from V and 2 bases from J, the junction kept 2 bases outside the gene matches. The CDR3 protein is CASSRDRANYGYTF. In nucleotides, the CDR3 is TGTGCCAGCAGCCGGGACAGGGCAAACTATGGCTACACCTTC.

V gene TRBV29-1 combines with J gene TRBJ2-3; 7 bases line up with TRBD1. In germline, CDR1 is SQVTM, CDR2 ANQGSEA. The CDR3 consists of 13 residues. The J segment lost 0 bases and the V segment lost 7 bases, leaving 4 bases of the junction unmatched. CDR3 nucleotides: TGCAGCGCCCGGGACAGTAGCACAGATACGCAGTATTTT. Protein product: CSARDSSTDTQYF.

The rearrangement uses TRBV30 and TRBJ2-4; 7 bases are a match to TRBD1. Trimming removed 2 bases from V and 6 bases from J; junction bases left unmatched: 1. This CDR3 has 12 amino acids. CDR1 is GTSNPN, CDR2 SVGIG, per germline (reference sequence). CDR3 amino acids: CAWSSGGNIQYF. In DNA form, the CDR3 reads TGTGCCTGGAGTTCAGGGGGAAACATTCAGTACTTC.

The chain employs TRBV2 and TRBJ2-7; D remains unclear. CDR3 length: 12 amino acids. The V and J ends lost 4 bases and 1 base respectively, with 5 bases between them. Germline CDR1 and CDR2: SNHLY and FYNNEI. DNA for the CDR3: TGTGCCAGCAGTGGAGAGTCCTACGAGCAGTACTTC. As protein: CASSGESYEQYF. The variable domain in full, with the rest retrieved from reference TRBV2 and TRBJ2-7, is EPEVTQTPSHQVTQMGQEVILRCVPISNHLYFYWYRQILGQKVEFLVSFYNNEISEKSEIFDDQFSVERPDGSNFTLKIRSTKLEDSAMYFCASSGESYEQYFGPGTRLTVT.

The V call is TRBV11-2, the J call TRBJ2-1; 16 positions agree with TRBD2. The V segment lost 5 bases and the J segment 2 bases; nucleotides outside the gene matches: 3. Germline assignment: CDR1 SGHAT and CDR2 FQNNGV. The CDR3 totals 17 residues. Here the CDR3 DNA reads TGTGCCAGCAGCCTCGGGACTAGCGGGGGGGCCTACAATGAGCAGTTCTTC. It codes for CASSLGTSGGAYNEQFF.

V gene TRBV5-1 combines with J gene TRBJ1-1; 7 bases fit TRBD1. The CDR3 covers 15 residues. Germline V lookup: CDR1 SGHRS, CDR2 YFSETQ. Losses at the gene ends were 3 bases for V and 1 base for J; bases not matched to a gene: 6. The CDR3 nucleotides are TGCGCCAGCAGCTCAAAAGGGGGCGGGAACACTGAAGCTTTCTTT. As protein: CASSSKGGGNTEAFF.

The V gene is TRBV6-5, the J gene TRBJ2-7; 9 bases map to TRBD1. This CDR3 region has 15 residues. Germline V gene sequence: CDR1 MNHEY, CDR2 SVGAGI. V shed 5 bases and J 2 bases; nucleotides not matched to a gene: 7. The CDR3 DNA reads as TGTGCCAGCAGTCTCCTGGGACAGGGAGCCTACGAGCAGTACTTC. This encodes CASSLLGQGAYEQYF.

This clone appeared a few times. The genes are TRBV13 and TRBJ1-6; 7 nucleotides match TRBD1. From germline, CDR1 is PRHDT and CDR2 FYEKMQ (reference sequence). With 4 bases clipped from V and 9 bases from J, the junction kept 9 bases outside the gene matches. The CDR3 consists of 15 residues. DNA of the CDR3: TGTGCCAGCAGCTCGACAGGGCACGCGGGTTCACCCCTCCACTTT. This gives the protein CASSSTGHAGSPLHF.

This clone showed up just once. The gene calls are TRBV28 and TRBJ1-2, with TRBD1 matching 12 bases. CDR3 length equals 17 residues. V dropped 1 base and J dropped 1; count of bases not matched to a gene: 4. CDR1 is MDHEN, CDR2 SYDVKM, per germline. The CDR3 spells CASSLLGTGGLNYGYTF. For the CDR3, the DNA is TGTGCCAGCAGTTTATTAGGGACAGGGGGCCTTAACTATGGCTACACCTTC.

The chain's CDR3 is CASSSQYRVPYEQYF. The CDR3 nucleotides are TGTGCCAGCAGCTCGCAATACAGGGTACCCTACGAGCAGTACTTC. The chain joins TRBV9 to TRBJ2-7, with a possible D match to TRBD1 (6 bases). Germline V lookup: CDR1 SGDLS, CDR2 YYNGEE. The V end was cut by 4 bases, the J end by 2 bases, with 16 bases between. This CDR3 is 15 amino acids long.

The chain recombines TRBV10-3 with TRBJ1-2; 8 positions agree with TRBD1. The CDR3 contains 13 residues. Germline V CDR1 and CDR2: ENHRY, SYGVKD. With V trimmed by 2 bases and J by 4 bases, 0 bases remained unmatched. The CDR3 coding sequence is TGTGCCATCAGTGAGGGACAGGGCTATGGCTACACCTTC. Protein product: CAISEGQGYGYTF.

This sequence joins TRBV5-1 and TRBJ2-3; 12 bases align to TRBD2. The CDR3 runs 18 residues. Germline-derived CDR1 and CDR2 are SGHRS and YFSETQ. After removal of 4 bases from V and 6 bases from J, the junction contained 15 bases not matched to a gene. The CDR3 coding sequence is TGCGCCAGCAGCCGTGTCACTAGCGGGGGGCCGGTCCAGGATACGCAGTATTTT. Its translation: CASSRVTSGGPVQDTQYF.

The chain combines TRBV19 with TRBJ2-3, with D unclear. The CDR3 has 14 residues. Per germline, CDR1 LNHDA and CDR2 SQIVND (reference sequence). Trimming pared 7 bases from V and 0 bases from J, leaving 11 bases between. CDR3 amino acids: CASNSRRSTDTQYF. CDR3 nucleotide sequence: TGTGCCAGTAATTCTCGGAGAAGCACAGATACGCAGTATTTT. The full variable domain, with the rest looked up from reference TRBV19 and TRBJ2-3, is DGGITQSPKYLFRKEGQNVTLSCEQNLNHDAMYWYRQDPGQGLRLIYYSQIVNDFQKGDIAEGYSVSREKKESFPLTVTSAQKNPTAFYLCASNSRRSTDTQYFGPGTRLTVL.

The rearrangement uses TRBV19 and TRBJ2-7; 7 positions agree with TRBD1. Unmatched junction bases numbered 6, after V lost 4 bases and J lost 0 bases. The CDR3 is made up of 15 amino acids. Germline V CDR1 and CDR2: LNHDA, SQIVND (reference sequence). DNA of the CDR3: TGTGCCAGTAGTACCACAGGGGCCGCCTCCTACGAGCAGTACTTC. Amino acids: CASSTTGAASYEQYF.

This chain uses TRBV6-4 with TRBJ1-2; unclear D gene. Deletions cut 3 bases from V and 5 bases from J, with 7 bases between. This CDR3 has 12 amino acids. Germline loops: CDR1 MRHNA, CDR2 SNTAGT. CDR3: CASSEGGYGYTF. DNA for the CDR3: TGTGCCAGCAGTGAAGGAGGGTATGGCTACACCTTC.

The chain uses TRBV15 and TRBJ2-7; D unclear. Germline lookup yields CDR1 LNHNV and CDR2 YYDKDF (reference sequence). Trimming stripped 0 bases from V and 0 bases from J, with 6 bases between. The CDR3 extends over 14 amino acids. The CDR3 region has the DNA TGTGCCACCAGCAGAGACAGTTACTCCTACGAGCAGTACTTC. Translation: CATSRDSYSYEQYF.

The genes are TRBV6-5 and TRBJ2-7, with 10 bases lining up with TRBD2. The CDR3 sequence is 16 residues long. V was pared by 2 bases and J by 6 bases, with 10 bases of the junction left unmatched. CDR1 and CDR2 from the germline V gene are MNHEY and SVGAGI. The CDR3 is CASSYETTSGPGEQYF. CDR3 sequence (DNA): TGTGCCAGCAGTTACGAGACGACTAGCGGGCCGGGCGAGCAGTACTTC.